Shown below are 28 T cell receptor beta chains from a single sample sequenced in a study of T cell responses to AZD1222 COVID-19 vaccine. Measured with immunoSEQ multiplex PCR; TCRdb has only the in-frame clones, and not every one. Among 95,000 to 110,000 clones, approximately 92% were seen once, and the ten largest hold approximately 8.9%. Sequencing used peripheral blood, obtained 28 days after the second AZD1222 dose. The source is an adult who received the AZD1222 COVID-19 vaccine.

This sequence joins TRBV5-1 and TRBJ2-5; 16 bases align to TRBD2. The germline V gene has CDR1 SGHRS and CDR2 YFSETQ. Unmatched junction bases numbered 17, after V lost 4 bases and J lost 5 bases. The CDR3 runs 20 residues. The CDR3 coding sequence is TGCGCCAGCAGCCTGAGCGTGTCGGGACTAGCGGGGGGGGCACCGGAGACCCAGTACTTC. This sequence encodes CASSLSVSGLAGGAPETQYF.

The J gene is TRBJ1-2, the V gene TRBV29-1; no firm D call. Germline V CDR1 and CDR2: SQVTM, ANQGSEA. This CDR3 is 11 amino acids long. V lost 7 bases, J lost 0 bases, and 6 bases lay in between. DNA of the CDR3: TGCAGCGCCGAAGCTAACTATGGCTACACCTTC. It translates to CSAEANYGYTF.

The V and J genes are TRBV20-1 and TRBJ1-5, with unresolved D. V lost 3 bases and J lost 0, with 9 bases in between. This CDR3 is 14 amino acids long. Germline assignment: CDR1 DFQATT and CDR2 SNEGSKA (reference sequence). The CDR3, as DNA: TGCAGTGCTAGTAACGGCTATAGCAATCAGCCCCAGCATTTT. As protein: CSASNGYSNQPQHF.

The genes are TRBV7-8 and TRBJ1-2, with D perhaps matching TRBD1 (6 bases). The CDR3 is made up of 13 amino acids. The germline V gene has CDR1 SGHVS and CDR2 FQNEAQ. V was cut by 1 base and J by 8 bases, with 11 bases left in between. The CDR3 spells CASSLGGAEGYTF. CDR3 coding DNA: TGTGCCAGCAGCTTAGGGGGGGCAGAAGGCTACACCTTC.

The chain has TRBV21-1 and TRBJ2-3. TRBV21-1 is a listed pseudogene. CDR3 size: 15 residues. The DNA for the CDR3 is TGTGCCAGCAGCAAAGTTCCCACAGCGTCAGATACGCAGTATTTT. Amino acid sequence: CASSKVPTASDTQYF.

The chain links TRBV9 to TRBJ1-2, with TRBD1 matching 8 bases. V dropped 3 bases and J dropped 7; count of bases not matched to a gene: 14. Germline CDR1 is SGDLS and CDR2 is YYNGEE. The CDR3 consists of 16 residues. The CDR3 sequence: CASSASRTGPIGGYTF. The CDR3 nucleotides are TGTGCCAGCAGCGCGAGCCGGACAGGGCCAATAGGTGGCTACACCTTC. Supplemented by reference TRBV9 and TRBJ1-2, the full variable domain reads DSGVTQTPKHLITATGQRVTLRCSPRSGDLSVYWYQQSLDQGLQFLIQYYNGEERAKGNILERFSAQQFPDLHSELNLSSLELGDSALYFCASSASRTGPIGGYTFGSGTRLTVV.

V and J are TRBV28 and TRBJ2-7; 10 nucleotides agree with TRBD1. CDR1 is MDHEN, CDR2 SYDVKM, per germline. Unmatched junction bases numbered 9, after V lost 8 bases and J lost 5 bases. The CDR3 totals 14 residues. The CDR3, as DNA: TGTGCCAGCCACGAGCCCGGACAGGGGGACGAGCAGTACTTC. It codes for CASHEPGQGDEQYF.

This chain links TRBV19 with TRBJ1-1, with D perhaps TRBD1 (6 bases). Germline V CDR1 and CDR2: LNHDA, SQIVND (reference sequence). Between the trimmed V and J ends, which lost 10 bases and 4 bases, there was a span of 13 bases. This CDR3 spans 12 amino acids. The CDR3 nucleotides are TGTGCCACCACCAACAGGGTCACTGAAGCTTTCTTT. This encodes CATTNRVTEAFF.

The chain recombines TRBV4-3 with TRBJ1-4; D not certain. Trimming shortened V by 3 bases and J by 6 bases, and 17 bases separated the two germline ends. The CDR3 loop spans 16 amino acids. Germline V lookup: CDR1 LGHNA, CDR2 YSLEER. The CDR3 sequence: CASSHGVNRAYEKLFF. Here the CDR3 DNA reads TGCGCCAGCAGCCACGGGGTCAACAGAGCCTATGAAAAACTGTTTTTT.

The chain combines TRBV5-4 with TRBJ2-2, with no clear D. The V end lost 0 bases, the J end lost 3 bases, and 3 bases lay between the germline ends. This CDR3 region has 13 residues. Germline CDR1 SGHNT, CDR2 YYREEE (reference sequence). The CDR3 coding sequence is TGTGCCAGCAGCTTGGGAGACACCGGGGAGCTGTTTTTT. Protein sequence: CASSLGDTGELFF.

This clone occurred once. The CDR3 here is CSVRWTVHEQYF. In nucleotides, the CDR3 is TGCAGCGTCAGGTGGACTGTACACGAGCAGTACTTC. This sequence joins TRBV29-1 and TRBJ2-7, with D possibly being TRBD2 (5 bases). The CDR3 contains 12 residues. V lost 6 bases to trimming and J lost 5 bases, with 14 bases between them. In germline, CDR1 is SQVTM, CDR2 ANQGSEA.

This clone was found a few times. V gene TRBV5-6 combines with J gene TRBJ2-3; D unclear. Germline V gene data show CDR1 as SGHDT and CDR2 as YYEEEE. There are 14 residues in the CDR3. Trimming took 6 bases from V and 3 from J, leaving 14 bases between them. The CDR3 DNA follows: TGTGCCAGCACCGACCCTAAGCTAACAGATACGCAGTATTTT. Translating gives CASTDPKLTDTQYF.

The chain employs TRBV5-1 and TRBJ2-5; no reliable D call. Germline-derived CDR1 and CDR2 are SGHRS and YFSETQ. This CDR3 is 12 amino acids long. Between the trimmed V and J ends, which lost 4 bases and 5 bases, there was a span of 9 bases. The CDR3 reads CASSPQRETQYF. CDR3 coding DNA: TGCGCCAGCAGCCCCCAACGGGAGACCCAGTACTTC.

CDR3 region: CASSSQGARITEAFF. The CDR3 DNA reads TGTGCCAGTAGTAGTCAGGGGGCGCGGATCACTGAAGCTTTCTTT. This rearrangement joins TRBV19 to TRBJ1-1; TRBD1 matches 8 bases. CDR3 size: 15 residues. V was pared by 4 bases and J by 4 bases, with 8 bases of the junction left unmatched. Germline assignment: CDR1 LNHDA and CDR2 SQIVND (reference sequence).

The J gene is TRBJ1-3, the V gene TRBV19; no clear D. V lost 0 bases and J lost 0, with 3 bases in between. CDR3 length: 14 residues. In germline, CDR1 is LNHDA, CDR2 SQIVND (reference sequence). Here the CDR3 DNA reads TGTGCCAGTAGTATAGAAGCCTCTGGAAACACCATATATTTT. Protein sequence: CASSIEASGNTIYF.

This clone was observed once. CDR3 bases: TGTGCCAGCAGCTTAAACCCCACGGTGGAGGGACCCAAGCAGTTCTTC. It codes for CASSLNPTVEGPKQFF. This chain links TRBV7-3 with TRBJ2-1, with a possible D match to TRBD2 (6 bases). The germline gives CDR1 SGHTA, CDR2 FQGTGA. The CDR3 has 16 amino acids. Trimming left V 1 base short and J 11 bases short, with 21 bases between. Filled out from reference TRBV7-3 and TRBJ2-1, the complete variable domain reads GAGVSQTPSNKVTEKGKYVELRCDPISGHTALYWYRQSLGQGPEFLIYFQGTGAADDSGLPNDRFFAVRPEGSVSTLKIQRTERGDSAVYLCASSLNPTVEGPKQFFGPGTRLTVL.

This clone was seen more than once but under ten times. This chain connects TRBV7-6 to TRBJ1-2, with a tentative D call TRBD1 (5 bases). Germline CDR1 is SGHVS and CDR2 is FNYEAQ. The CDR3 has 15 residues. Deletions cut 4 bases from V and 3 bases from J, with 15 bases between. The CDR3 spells CASSSPGAGDYGYTF. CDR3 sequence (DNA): TGTGCCAGCAGCTCGCCCGGGGCGGGGGACTATGGCTACACCTTC.

CDR3 residues: CSVVSPRGREQFF. In nucleotides, the CDR3 is TGCAGCGTTGTAAGTCCCAGGGGCCGCGAGCAGTTCTTC. The V gene is TRBV29-1, the J gene TRBJ2-1, with a tentative D call TRBD1 (6 bases). Trimming took off 4 bases at V and 10 bases at J, with 17 bases between the two ends. Germline V gives CDR1 SQVTM, CDR2 ANQGSEA. The CDR3 is 13 residues long.

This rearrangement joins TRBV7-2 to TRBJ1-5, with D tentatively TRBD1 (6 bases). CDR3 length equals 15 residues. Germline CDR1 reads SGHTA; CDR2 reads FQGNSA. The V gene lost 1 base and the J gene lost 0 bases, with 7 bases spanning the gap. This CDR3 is CASSLGRGSNQPQHF. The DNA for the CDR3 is TGTGCCAGCAGCTTAGGCAGGGGTAGCAATCAGCCCCAGCATTTT.

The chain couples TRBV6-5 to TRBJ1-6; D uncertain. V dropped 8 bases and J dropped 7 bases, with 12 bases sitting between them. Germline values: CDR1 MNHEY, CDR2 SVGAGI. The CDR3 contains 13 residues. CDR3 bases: TGTGCCAGCGGCCCCGAAGGAAATTCACCCCTCCACTTT. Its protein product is CASGPEGNSPLHF.

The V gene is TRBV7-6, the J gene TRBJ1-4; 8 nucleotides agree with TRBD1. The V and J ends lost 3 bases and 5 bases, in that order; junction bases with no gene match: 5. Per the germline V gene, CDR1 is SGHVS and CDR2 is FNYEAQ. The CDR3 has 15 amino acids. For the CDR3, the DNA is TGTGCCAGCAGCTTGGCAGGGGGCAGGAATGAAAAACTGTTTTTT. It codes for CASSLAGGRNEKLFF.

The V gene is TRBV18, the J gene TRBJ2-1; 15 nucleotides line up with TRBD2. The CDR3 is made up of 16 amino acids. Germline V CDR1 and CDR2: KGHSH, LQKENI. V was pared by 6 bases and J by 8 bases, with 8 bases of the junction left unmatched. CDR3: CASSELGLAGGDEQFF. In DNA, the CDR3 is TGTGCCAGCTCGGAGTTGGGACTAGCGGGGGGAGATGAGCAGTTCTTC.

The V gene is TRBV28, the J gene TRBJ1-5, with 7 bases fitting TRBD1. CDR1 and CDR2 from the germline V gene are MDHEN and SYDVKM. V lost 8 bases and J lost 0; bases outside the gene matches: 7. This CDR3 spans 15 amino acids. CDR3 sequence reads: CASGPGGYSNQPQHF. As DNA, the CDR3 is TGTGCCAGCGGCCCAGGGGGTTATAGCAATCAGCCCCAGCATTTT. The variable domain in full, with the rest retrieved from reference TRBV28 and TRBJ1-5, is DVKVTQSSRYLVKRTGEKVFLECVQDMDHENMFWYRQDPGLGLRLIYFSYDVKMKEKGDIPEGYSVSREKKERFSLILESASTNQTSMYLCASGPGGYSNQPQHFGDGTRLSIL.

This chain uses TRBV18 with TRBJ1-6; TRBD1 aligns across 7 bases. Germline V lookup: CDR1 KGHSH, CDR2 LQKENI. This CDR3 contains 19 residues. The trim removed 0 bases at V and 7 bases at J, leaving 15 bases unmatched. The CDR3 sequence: CASSPPRQGLDLANSPLHF. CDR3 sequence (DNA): TGTGCCAGCTCACCACCGAGACAGGGTCTCGACCTGGCCAATTCACCCCTCCACTTT.

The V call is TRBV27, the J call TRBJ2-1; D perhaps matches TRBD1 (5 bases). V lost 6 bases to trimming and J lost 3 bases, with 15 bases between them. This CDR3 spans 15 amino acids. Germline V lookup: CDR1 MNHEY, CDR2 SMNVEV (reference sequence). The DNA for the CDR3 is TGTGCCAGCAGCTTAAGGGGATTTGGCTACAATGAGCAGTTCTTC. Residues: CASSLRGFGYNEQFF.

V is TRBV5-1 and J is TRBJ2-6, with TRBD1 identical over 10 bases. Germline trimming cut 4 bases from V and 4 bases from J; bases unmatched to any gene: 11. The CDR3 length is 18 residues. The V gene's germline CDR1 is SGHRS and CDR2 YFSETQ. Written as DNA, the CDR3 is TGCGCCAGCAGCCGGACGACAGGGGGCGCATCCGGGGCCAACGTCCTGACTTTC. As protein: CASSRTTGGASGANVLTF. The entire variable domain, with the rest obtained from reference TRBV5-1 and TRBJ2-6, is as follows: KAGVTQTPRYLIKTRGQQVTLSCSPISGHRSVSWYQQTPGQGLQFLFEYFSETQRNKGNFPGRFSGRQFSNSRSEMNVSTLELGDSALYLCASSRTTGGASGANVLTFGAGSRLTVL.

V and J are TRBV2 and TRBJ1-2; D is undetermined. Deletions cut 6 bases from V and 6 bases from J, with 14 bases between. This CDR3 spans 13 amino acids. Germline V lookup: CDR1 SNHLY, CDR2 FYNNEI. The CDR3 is CASSPANGNGYTF. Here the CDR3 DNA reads TGTGCCAGCAGCCCGGCGAACGGGAATGGCTACACCTTC.

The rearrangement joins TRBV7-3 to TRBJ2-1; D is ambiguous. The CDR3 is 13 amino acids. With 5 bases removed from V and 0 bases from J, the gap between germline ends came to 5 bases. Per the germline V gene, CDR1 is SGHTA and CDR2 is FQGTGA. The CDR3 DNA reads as TGTGCCAGCAGCCCGTCCTCCTACAATGAGCAGTTCTTC. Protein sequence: CASSPSSYNEQFF.